This section outlines one TCR beta chain sequence together with its context. Time point described: patch test 1, 2 weeks after DPC sensitization. The treatment: therapeutic diphenylcyclopropenone sensitization with weekly scalp DPC. The data belong to a study of human T cells and chemical hapten exposure. V dropped 0 bases and J dropped 2 bases, with 16 bases sitting between them. Looked up from germline, CDR1 is MGHRA and CDR2 is YSYEKL. The CDR3 spans 18 residues. In TCRdb, the RACE reads were re-called with MiXCR into one record per CDR3 protein. The profile covers 380,000 or so distinct CDR3 sequences, with approximately 5% appearing a single time and 2% to 2.5% taken by the ten largest.

The chain recombines TRBV4-1 with TRBJ2-2, with D maybe TRBD2 (7 bases). The sample in question was whole blood, obtained in connection with sensitization to the hapten diphenylcyclopropenone (DPC). This clonotype originated in a woman aged 45-65 years with alopecia areata. Some clones in this sample may be carry-over from other donors' samples. CDR3 amino acids: CASSQDPRWGGNTGELFF. The CDR3 DNA follows: TGCGCCAGCAGCCAAGACCCTCGGTGGGGGGGCAACACCGGGGAGCTGTTTTTT.